This TCR beta chain was observed in a study of naive and memory T cell subsets. The V gene's germline CDR1 is DFQATT and CDR2 SNEGSKA (reference sequence). This CDR3 region has 15 residues. V shed 1 base, J shed 1 base, and the junction held 2 bases outside the gene matches. This clonotype has just a few counts. Two oligonucleotides, mixed equimolar, formed the beta constant-region primer covering TRBC1 and TRBC2. Ligated cDNA was amplified by four rounds of PCR with nested alpha and beta constant-region primers and SP2. One entry per CDR3 protein results from TCRdb running MiXCR on the UMI-ligation and nested PCR reads. The sample includes about 120,000 distinct CDR3 sequences, roughly 36% of them seen just once.

The receptor's source is a human donor in good health. The V call is TRBV20-1, the J call TRBJ1-5, with TRBD1 matching 9 bases. Material: central memory CD4+ T cells from blood. As DNA, the CDR3 is TGCAGTGCTAGAGGGGGACAGGGAAGCAATCAGCCCCAGCATTTT. The encoded protein is CSARGGQGSNQPQHF.